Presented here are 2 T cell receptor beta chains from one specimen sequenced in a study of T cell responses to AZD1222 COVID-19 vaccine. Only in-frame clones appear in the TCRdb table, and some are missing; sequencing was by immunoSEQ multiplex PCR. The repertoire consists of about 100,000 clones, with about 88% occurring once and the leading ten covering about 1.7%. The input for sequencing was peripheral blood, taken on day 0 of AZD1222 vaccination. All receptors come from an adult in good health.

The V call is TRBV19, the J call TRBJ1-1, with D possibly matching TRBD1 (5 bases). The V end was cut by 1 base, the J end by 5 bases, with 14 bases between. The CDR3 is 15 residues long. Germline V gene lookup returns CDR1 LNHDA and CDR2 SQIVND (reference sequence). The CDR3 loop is CASSIGNQAGTEAFF. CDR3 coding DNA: TGTGCCAGTAGTATAGGTAATCAGGCAGGGACTGAAGCTTTCTTT.

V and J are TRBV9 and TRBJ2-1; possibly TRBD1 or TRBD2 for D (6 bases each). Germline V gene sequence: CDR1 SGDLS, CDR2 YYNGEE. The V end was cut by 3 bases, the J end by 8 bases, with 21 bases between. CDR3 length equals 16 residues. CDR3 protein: CASSAPMKGGGHEQFF. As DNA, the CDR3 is TGTGCCAGCAGCGCCCCGATGAAGGGGGGTGGACATGAGCAGTTCTTC.